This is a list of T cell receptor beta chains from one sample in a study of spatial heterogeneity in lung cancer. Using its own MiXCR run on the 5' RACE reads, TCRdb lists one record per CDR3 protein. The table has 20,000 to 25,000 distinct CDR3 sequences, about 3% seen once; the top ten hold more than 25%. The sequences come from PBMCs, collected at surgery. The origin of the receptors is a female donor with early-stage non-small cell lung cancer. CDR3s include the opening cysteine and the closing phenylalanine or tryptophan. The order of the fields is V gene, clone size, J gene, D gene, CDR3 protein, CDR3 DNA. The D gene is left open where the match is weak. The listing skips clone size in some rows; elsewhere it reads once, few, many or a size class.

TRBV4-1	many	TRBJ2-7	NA	CASSQDRTVSYEQYF	TGCGCCAGCAGCCAAGATAGGACAGTGTCCTACGAGCAGTACTTC
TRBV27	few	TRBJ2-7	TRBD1	CASGTGGLGNYEQYF	TGTGCCAGTGGGACAGGGGGTTTGGGTAACTACGAGCAGTACTTC
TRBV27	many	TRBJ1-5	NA	CASKLEEHSNQPQHF	TGTGCCAGCAAATTGGAGGAACATAGCAATCAGCCCCAGCATTTT
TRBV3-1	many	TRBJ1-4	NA	CASSQDPPGALTNEKLFF	TGTGCCAGCAGCCAAGATCCTCCAGGGGCGCTGACTAATGAAAAACTGTTTTTT
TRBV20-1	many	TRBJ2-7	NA	CSARVTDYEQYF	TGCAGTGCTAGAGTGACAGACTACGAGCAGTACTTC
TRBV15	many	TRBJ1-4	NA	CATSRDLRGGEKLFF	TGTGCCACCAGCAGAGATCTAAGGGGGGGTGAAAAACTGTTTTTT
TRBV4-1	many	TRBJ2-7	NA	CASSFGENEQYF	TGCGCCAGCAGCTTCGGAGAAAACGAGCAGTACTTC
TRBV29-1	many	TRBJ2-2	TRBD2	CSVEGGSSGRQPNTGELFF	TGCAGCGTTGAAGGAGGTTCTAGCGGGAGACAACCGAACACCGGGGAGCTGTTTTTT
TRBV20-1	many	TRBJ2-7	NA	CSARDGTGDSGGHYEQYF	TGCAGTGCTAGAGATGGAACCGGGGATAGCGGAGGTCACTACGAGCAGTACTTC
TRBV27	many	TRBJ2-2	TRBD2	CASSLGRERNGELFF	TGTGCCAGCAGTTTAGGGCGGGAGCGGAACGGGGAGCTGTTTTTT
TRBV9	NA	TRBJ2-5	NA	CASSADPETQYF	TGTGCCAGCAGCGCTGACCCCGAGACCCAGTACTTC
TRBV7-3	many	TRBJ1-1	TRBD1	CASSKDREYPEAFF	TGTGCCAGCAGCAAAGACAGGGAATATCCCGAAGCTTTCTTT
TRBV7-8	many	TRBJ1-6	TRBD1	CASSQGGSGTGHSPLHF	TGTGCCAGCAGCCAAGGGGGCTCAGGGACAGGGCATTCACCCCTCCACTTT
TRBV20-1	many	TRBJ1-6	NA	CSARRQSETSYNSPLHF	TGCAGTGCTAGGAGACAGAGCGAGACCTCCTATAATTCACCCCTCCACTTT
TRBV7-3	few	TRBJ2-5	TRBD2	CASSASGSVETQYF	TGTGCCAGCAGCGCTAGCGGGAGTGTGGAGACCCAGTACTTC
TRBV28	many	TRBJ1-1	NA	CASAGGNTEAFF	TGTGCCAGCGCGGGAGGGAACACTGAAGCTTTCTTT
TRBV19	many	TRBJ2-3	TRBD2	CASSRWGLAGVMDTQYF	TGTGCCAGTAGTCGATGGGGACTAGCGGGAGTTATGGATACGCAGTATTTT
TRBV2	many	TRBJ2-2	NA	CASSEEGNTGELFF	TGTGCCAGCAGTGAAGAAGGGAACACCGGGGAGCTGTTTTTT
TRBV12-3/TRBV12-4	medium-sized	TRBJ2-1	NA	CASSLDSPARFF	TGTGCCAGCAGTTTGGACTCCCCGGCAAGGTTCTTC
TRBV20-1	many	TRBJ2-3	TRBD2	CSARPQRERGGLSDTQYF	TGCAGTGCTAGGCCCCAGCGTGAGCGGGGTGGGCTTTCAGATACGCAGTATTTT
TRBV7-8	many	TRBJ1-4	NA	CASSYSGTRNEKLFF	TGTGCCAGCAGCTATAGCGGGACAAGGAATGAAAAACTGTTTTTT
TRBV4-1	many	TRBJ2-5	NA	CASSQTGEGPQETQYF	TGCGCCAGCAGCCAGACGGGGGAAGGTCCCCAAGAGACCCAGTACTTC
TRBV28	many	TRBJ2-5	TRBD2	CASTRRLAGVETQYF	TGTGCCAGCACCCGGCGCCTAGCGGGAGTGGAGACCCAGTACTTC
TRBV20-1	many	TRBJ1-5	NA	CSARDPYNQPQHF	TGCAGTGCTAGAGATCCCTACAATCAGCCCCAGCATTTT
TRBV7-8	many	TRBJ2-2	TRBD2	CASSATTSGRGTGELFF	TGTGCCAGCAGCGCCACGACTAGCGGGAGAGGGACCGGGGAGCTGTTTTTT
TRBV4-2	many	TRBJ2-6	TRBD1	CASSQGTGSGANVLTF	TGTGCCAGCAGCCAAGGGACAGGGTCCGGGGCCAACGTCCTGACTTTC
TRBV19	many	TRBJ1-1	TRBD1	CASRTGAVTEAFF	TGTGCCAGTAGGACAGGGGCAGTCACTGAAGCTTTCTTT
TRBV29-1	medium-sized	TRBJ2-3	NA	CSVESGVITDTQYF	TGCAGCGTTGAATCCGGGGTAATCACAGATACGCAGTATTTT
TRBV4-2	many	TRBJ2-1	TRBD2	CASSQVLAEGSYNEQFF	TGTGCCAGCAGCCAAGTTCTAGCGGAGGGCTCCTACAATGAGCAGTTCTTC
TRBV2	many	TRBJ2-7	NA	CASTLRSYEQYF	TGTGCCAGCACTCTGAGGTCCTACGAGCAGTACTTC
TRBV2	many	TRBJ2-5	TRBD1	CASSYRGRETQYF	TGTGCCAGCAGTTACAGGGGTCGGGAGACCCAGTACTTC
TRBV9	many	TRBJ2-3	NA	CASSPAWLADTQYF	TGTGCCAGCAGCCCAGCCTGGTTGGCAGATACGCAGTATTTT
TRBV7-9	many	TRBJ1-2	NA	CASSSPTRTINYGYTF	TGTGCCAGCAGCTCCCCTACACGTACCATAAACTATGGCTACACCTTC
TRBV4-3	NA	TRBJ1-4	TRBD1	CASSQGTGGVEKLFF	TGCGCCAGCAGCCAAGGGACAGGGGGTGTAGAAAAACTGTTTTTT
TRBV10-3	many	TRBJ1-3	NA	CAISGTPGNTIYF	TGTGCCATCAGTGGGACACCTGGAAACACCATATATTTT
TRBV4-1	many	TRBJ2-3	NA	CASSQEGHSTDTQYF	TGCGCCAGCAGCCAAGAGGGTCATAGCACAGATACGCAGTATTTT
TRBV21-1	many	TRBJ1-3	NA	CASSRNIVNREPTRNTIYF	TGTGCCAGCAGCAGAAACATAGTTAACAGGGAGCCAACTCGAAACACCATATATTTT
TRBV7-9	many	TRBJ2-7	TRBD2	CASSPRTSGAHEQYF	TGTGCCAGCAGCCCTCGGACTAGCGGGGCCCACGAGCAGTACTTC
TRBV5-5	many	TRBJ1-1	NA	CASSAGGGTNTEAFF	TGTGCCAGCAGCGCTGGTGGGGGAACGAACACTGAAGCTTTCTTT
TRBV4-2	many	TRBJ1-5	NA	CASSKEDQPQHF	TGTGCCAGCAGCAAAGAGGATCAGCCCCAGCATTTT
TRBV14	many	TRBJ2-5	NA	CASSSGGSRQETQYF	TGTGCCAGCAGCTCGGGGGGCAGTCGACAAGAGACCCAGTACTTC
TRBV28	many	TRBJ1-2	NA	CASSQEYYGYTF	TGTGCCAGCAGTCAGGAATACTATGGCTACACCTTC
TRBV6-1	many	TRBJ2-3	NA	CASSGVLDITDTQYF	TGTGCCAGCAGTGGGGTTTTGGACATCACAGATACGCAGTATTTT
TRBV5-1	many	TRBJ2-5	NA	CASSTQETQYF	TGCGCCAGCAGCACCCAAGAGACCCAGTACTTC
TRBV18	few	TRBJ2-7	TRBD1	CASSPPGTGTLYEQYF	TGTGCCAGCTCACCACCGGGGACAGGGACTCTCTACGAGCAGTACTTC
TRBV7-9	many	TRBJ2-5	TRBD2	CASSPGTTQETQYF	TGTGCCAGCAGCCCCGGGACTACCCAAGAGACCCAGTACTTC
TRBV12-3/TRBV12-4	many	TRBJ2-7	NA	CASSLRLGYEQYF	TGTGCCAGCAGCCTTAGGTTAGGCTACGAGCAGTACTTC
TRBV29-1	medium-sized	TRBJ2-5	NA	CSVGDETQYF	TGCAGCGTTGGGGATGAGACCCAGTACTTC
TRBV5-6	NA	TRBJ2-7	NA	CASSFSGTSGYF	TGTGCCAGCAGCTTCAGCGGGACAAGTGGGTACTTC
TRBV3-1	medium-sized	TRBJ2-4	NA	CASSQQDYGIQYF	TGTGCCAGCAGCCAACAAGACTACGGCATTCAGTACTTC
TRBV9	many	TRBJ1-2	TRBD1	CASSTHARQGADGYTF	TGTGCCAGCAGCACTCACGCGAGACAGGGGGCCGATGGCTACACCTTC
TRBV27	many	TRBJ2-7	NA	CASSLASWQGPYEQYF	TGTGCCAGCAGTCTAGCAAGTTGGCAGGGCCCCTACGAGCAGTACTTC
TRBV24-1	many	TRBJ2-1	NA	CATSDTGSPSSYNEQFF	TGTGCCACCAGTGACACCGGGAGCCCAAGCTCCTACAATGAGCAGTTCTTC
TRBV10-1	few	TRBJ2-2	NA	CASSESGGGGELFF	TGCGCCAGCAGTGAGTCGGGGGGCGGCGGGGAGCTGTTTTTT